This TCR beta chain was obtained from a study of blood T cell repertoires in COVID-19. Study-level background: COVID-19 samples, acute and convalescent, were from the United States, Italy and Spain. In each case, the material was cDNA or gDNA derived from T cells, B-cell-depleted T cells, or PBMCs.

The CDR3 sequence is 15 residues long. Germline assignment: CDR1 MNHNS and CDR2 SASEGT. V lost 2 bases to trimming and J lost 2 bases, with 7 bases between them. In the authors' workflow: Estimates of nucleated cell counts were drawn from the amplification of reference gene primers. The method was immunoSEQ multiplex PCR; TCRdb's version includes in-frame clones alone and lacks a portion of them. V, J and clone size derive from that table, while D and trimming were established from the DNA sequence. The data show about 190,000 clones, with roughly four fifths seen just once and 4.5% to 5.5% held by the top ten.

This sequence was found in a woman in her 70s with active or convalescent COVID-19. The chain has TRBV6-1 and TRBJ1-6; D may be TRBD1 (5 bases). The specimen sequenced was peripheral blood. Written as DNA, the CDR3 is TGTGCCAGCAGTGAAACCAGGGCCTATAATTCACCCCTCCACTTT. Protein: CASSETRAYNSPLHF.